The 27 T cell receptor beta chains reported below all come from one sample, sequenced in a study of regulatory T cells in long-lasting Graves disease. iRepertoire HTBI primers and Arm-PCR of CDR3 regions built TCR beta libraries. TCRdb reprocessed the multiplex PCR reads via MiXCR and lists one record per CDR3 protein. Of 600,000 to 850,000 distinct CDR3 sequences in the sample, around 32% are singletons; the top ten hold around 42%. The time point denotes: persistent/refractory GD, antithyroid drugs over 5 years with positive TRAb. PBMC-derived RNA was used for the TCR library. The sample was peripheral blood mononuclear cells (PBMCs), taken when the disease was refractory, from a patient treated with antithyroid drugs. The receptors here all came from a female donor with Graves disease.

This clonotype was seen only a few times. This chain joins TRBV11-2 and TRBJ2-7; TRBD2 matches at 8 bases. V shed 2 bases, J shed 5 bases, and the junction held 5 bases outside the gene matches. The germline CDR1 and CDR2 sequences are SGHAT and FQNNGV. The CDR3 length is 14 residues. The CDR3 DNA reads TGTGCCAGCAGCTTAATCGGGAGGGCCCACGAGCAGTACTTC. Translating it yields CASSLIGRAHEQYF. Based on the CDR3 plus reference TRBV11-2 and TRBJ2-7, the full variable domain is EAGVAQSPRYKIIEKRQSVAFWCNPISGHATLYWYQQILGQGPKLLIQFQNNGVVDDSQLPKDRFSAERLKGVDSTLKIQPAKLEDSAVYLCASSLIGRAHEQYFGPGTRLTVT.

The V gene is TRBV30, the J gene TRBJ1-4; D remains ambiguous. Germline loops: CDR1 GTSNPN, CDR2 SVGIG (reference sequence). The V end was cut by 0 bases, the J end by 7 bases, with 18 bases between. CDR3 size: 16 residues. CDR3 sequence reads: CAWSVSAGWVGEKLFF. The CDR3 DNA reads as TGTGCCTGGAGTGTGTCAGCCGGTTGGGTCGGTGAAAAACTGTTTTTT.

V gene TRBV12-3 or TRBV12-4 combines with J gene TRBJ1-1; 7 nucleotides match TRBD1. V lost 1 base to trimming and J lost 0 bases; unmatched junction nucleotides: 5. This CDR3 region has 16 residues. The CDR3 DNA follows: TGTGCCAGCAGTTTAGAGCCGGGACAGCTGAACACTGAAGCTTTCTTT. Residues: CASSLEPGQLNTEAFF.

There are a few counts of this clonotype. J is TRBJ1-3 and V is TRBV2; a weak D match, TRBD1 (6 bases). CDR3 size: 13 residues. V was cut by 5 bases and J by 3 bases, with 8 bases left in between. Germline CDR1 is SNHLY and CDR2 is FYNNEI. This CDR3 reads CASSTGFGNTIYF. The CDR3 DNA reads as TGTGCCAGCAGTACAGGGTTTGGAAACACCATATATTTT.

The chain links TRBV6-1 to TRBJ1-4; 8 nucleotides agree with TRBD1. The germline V gene encodes CDR1 MNHNS and CDR2 SASEGT. The CDR3 sequence is 14 residues long. With V trimmed by 7 bases and J by 9 bases, 10 bases remained unmatched. The CDR3 spells CASTTRTGTKKLFF. The CDR3, as DNA: TGTGCCAGCACTACTCGGACAGGGACCAAAAAACTGTTTTTT.

This sequence joins TRBV5-1 and TRBJ1-1, with a weak D call TRBD1 (5 bases). Germline CDR1 SGHRS, CDR2 YFSETQ. The CDR3 covers 17 residues. Trimming removed 4 bases from V and 0 bases from J, with 19 bases in between. This chain's CDR3 is CASSQRRGGLLNTEAFF. In nucleotides, the CDR3 is TGCGCCAGCAGCCAAAGACGGGGGGGACTCTTGAACACTGAAGCTTTCTTT.

The sample holds a few counts of this clonotype. The V gene is TRBV18, the J gene TRBJ2-5; D is undetermined. With 0 bases removed from V and 1 base from J, the gap between germline ends came to 9 bases. The germline V gene encodes CDR1 KGHSH and CDR2 LQKENI. This CDR3 contains 15 residues. The CDR3 DNA is TGTGCCAGCTCACCACCAGTCTCCTTCCAAGAGACCCAGTACTTC. Encoded protein: CASSPPVSFQETQYF. The variable domain in full, with the rest retrieved from reference TRBV18 and TRBJ2-5, is NAGVMQNPRHLVRRRGQEARLRCSPMKGHSHVYWYRQLPEEGLKFMVYLQKENIIDESGMPKERFSAEFPKEGPSILRIQQVVRGDSAAYFCASSPPVSFQETQYFGPGTRLLVL.

This clonotype was observed a few times. The J gene is TRBJ1-4, the V gene TRBV5-1; the D gene is possibly TRBD1 (6 bases). Germline V gene sequence: CDR1 SGHRS, CDR2 YFSETQ. Between the trimmed V and J ends, which lost 1 base and 3 bases, there was a span of 10 bases. The CDR3 contains 15 residues. CDR3 residues: CASSLSGASNEKLFF. The DNA of the CDR3 is TGCGCCAGCAGCTTGTCGGGGGCTTCTAATGAAAAACTGTTTTTT.

The chain has TRBV11-2 and TRBJ1-5; a weak D match, TRBD1 (5 bases). CDR3 length: 14 residues. With 1 base removed from V and 7 bases from J, the gap between germline ends came to 11 bases. Germline CDR1 reads SGHAT; CDR2 reads FQNNGV. Here the CDR3 DNA reads TGTGCCAGCAGCTTAGGCCAGGGAACACAGCCCCAGCATTTT. Encoded protein: CASSLGQGTQPQHF.

The chain carries TRBV6-5 and TRBJ1-2; possible D gene TRBD1, 6 bases. The CDR3 sequence is 15 residues long. V gave up 5 bases and J gave up 6 bases, with 19 bases separating them. Germline V gene sequence: CDR1 MNHEY, CDR2 SVGAGI. The CDR3 reads CASSHYPQAGDGYTF. CDR3 in DNA: TGTGCCAGCAGTCACTACCCCCAGGCAGGGGATGGCTACACCTTC.

This clonotype has only a few counts. The rearrangement joins TRBV28 to TRBJ2-3; D gene unclear. Trimming left V 3 bases short and J 5 bases short, with 6 bases between. In germline, CDR1 is MDHEN, CDR2 SYDVKM. This CDR3 is 12 amino acids long. The CDR3 sequence: CASSFLLDTQYF. In DNA form, the CDR3 reads TGTGCCAGCAGTTTCCTTCTAGATACGCAGTATTTT.

This clonotype was counted only a few times. The V call is TRBV12-3 or TRBV12-4, the J call TRBJ2-3, with TRBD2 matching over 12 bases. The CDR3 is 15 amino acids. Trimming at V came to 6 bases and at J to 2 bases, leaving 3 bases not matched to a gene. CDR3 residues: CASSRTSGTTDTQYF. CDR3 in DNA: TGTGCCAGCAGCAGGACTAGCGGGACCACAGATACGCAGTATTTT.

This clonotype was seen once. The gene calls are TRBV6-2 or TRBV6-3 and TRBJ1-5; D not resolved. This CDR3 is built from 14 residues. Looked up from germline, CDR1 is MNHEY and CDR2 is SVGEGT. Trimming cost V 4 bases and J 1 base, with 8 bases left between them. The CDR3 reads CASSSIESNQPQHF. The CDR3 DNA reads TGTGCCAGCAGTTCAATAGAAAGCAATCAGCCCCAGCATTTT.

This chain links TRBV28 with TRBJ2-5; 12 nucleotides line up with TRBD1. V was pared by 5 bases and J by 5 bases, with 9 bases of the junction left unmatched. The germline V gene encodes CDR1 MDHEN and CDR2 SYDVKM. CDR3 length equals 16 residues. The CDR3 DNA reads as TGTGCCAGCAGTACCCCGGGACAGGGGGCATGGGAGACCCAGTACTTC. Its protein product is CASSTPGQGAWETQYF.

This clonotype occurred a few times. The rearrangement joins TRBV6-2 or TRBV6-3 to TRBJ1-4; D remains unclear. V lost 5 bases and J lost 7, with 20 bases in between. This CDR3 has 16 residues. Germline CDR1 is MNHEY and CDR2 is SVGEGT. The CDR3 loop reads CASSQPVQSLGEKLFF. The CDR3 DNA reads TGTGCCAGCAGTCAACCAGTACAGAGTTTGGGTGAAAAACTGTTTTTT.

This clonotype has at least ten counts. The chain carries TRBV2 and TRBJ1-5; TRBD1 agrees at 9 bases. Trimming cost V 8 bases and J 5 bases; bases outside gene matches: 19. This CDR3 is built from 18 residues. Looked up from germline, CDR1 is SNHLY and CDR2 is FYNNEI. The CDR3 is CASRRRLGTGPLDQPQHF. The DNA of the CDR3 is TGTGCCAGCCGAAGAAGACTAGGGACAGGGCCTTTGGATCAGCCCCAGCATTTT.

The rearrangement joins TRBV5-1 to TRBJ1-6; 10 bases are shared with TRBD1. Germline CDR1 is SGHRS and CDR2 is YFSETQ. Germline trimming cut 7 bases from V and 8 bases from J; bases unmatched to any gene: 6. The CDR3 length is 14 residues. As DNA, the CDR3 is TGCGCCAGCGCTAGACAGGGGGCTGATTCACCCCTCCACTTT. This translates into CASARQGADSPLHF.

In its sample, this clonotype was seen a few times. This chain uses TRBV10-3 with TRBJ1-2; D is possibly TRBD1 (5 bases). Trimming removed 7 bases at V and 6 bases at J, with 24 bases between. CDR1 and CDR2 from the germline V gene are ENHRY and SYGVKD. The CDR3 runs 16 residues. The CDR3 DNA reads TGTGCCATCAAAGGTAGGGGCGAGTTTCCACAAGATGGCTACACCTTC. Its protein is CAIKGRGEFPQDGYTF.

The gene calls are TRBV9 and TRBJ1-1; D perhaps matches TRBD1 (6 bases). In germline, CDR1 is SGDLS, CDR2 YYNGEE. This CDR3 has 17 residues. V lost 0 bases, J lost 0 bases, and 15 bases lay in between. This CDR3 reads CASSVEGVRGLNTEAFF. The DNA for the CDR3 is TGTGCCAGCAGCGTAGAAGGGGTCAGGGGTTTGAACACTGAAGCTTTCTTT.

The V and J genes are TRBV5-1 and TRBJ2-7, with TRBD2 matching 13 bases. Trimming took 4 bases from V and 7 from J; bases not matched to a gene: 8. Per germline, CDR1 SGHRS and CDR2 YFSETQ. The CDR3 sequence is 15 residues long. The CDR3 nucleotides read TGCGCCAGCAGCGCCGGACTAGCGGGAGTTGAGGAGCAGTACTTC. Protein: CASSAGLAGVEEQYF.

This clonotype has a count of ten or more. The chain combines TRBV27 with TRBJ2-2; D might be TRBD1 (5 bases). Germline CDR1 reads MNHEY; CDR2 reads SMNVEV (reference sequence). V was trimmed by 3 bases and J by 7 bases, leaving 12 bases between them. This CDR3 has 14 residues. The CDR3 region is CASSFRQLGGELFF. The DNA of the CDR3 is TGTGCCAGCAGTTTTAGACAGCTCGGCGGGGAGCTGTTTTTT.

The chain employs TRBV13 and TRBJ1-5; D possibly corresponds to TRBD1 (6 bases). Trimming took 6 bases from V and 11 from J, leaving 20 bases between them. The CDR3 is 14 residues long. Germline CDR1 and CDR2: PRHDT and FYEKMQ (reference sequence). The CDR3 sequence: CASSQRTVGSAQHF. In DNA, the CDR3 is TGTGCCAGCAGTCAAAGGACAGTTGGGTCAGCCCAGCATTTT.

This clonotype was observed a handful of times. The V gene is TRBV3-1, the J gene TRBJ1-2, with D unresolved. This CDR3 has 14 amino acids. Trimming removed 0 bases from V and 4 bases from J, with 9 bases in between. CDR1 is LGHDT and CDR2 is YNNKEL in the germline V gene (reference sequence). The CDR3 loop reads CASSQDGVIYGYTF. The CDR3 DNA sequence: TGTGCCAGCAGCCAAGACGGGGTTATCTATGGCTACACCTTC.

The chain has TRBV19 and TRBJ1-3; 7 bases are a match to TRBD1. Germline CDR1 LNHDA, CDR2 SQIVND (reference sequence). This CDR3 spans 15 amino acids. Losses at the gene ends were 6 bases for V and 0 bases for J; bases not matched to a gene: 5. The CDR3 DNA is TGTGCCAGTAGGGACAGGTTCTACTCTGGAAACACCATATATTTT. The encoded protein is CASRDRFYSGNTIYF.

V and J are TRBV29-1 and TRBJ1-1; 7 nucleotides line up with TRBD1. This CDR3 is 16 amino acids long. Germline V lookup: CDR1 SQVTM, CDR2 ANQGSEA. J gave up 3 bases and V 0 bases, and 10 bases lay outside the gene matches. The CDR3 region is CSVEEAGRGIDTEAFF. In nucleotides, the CDR3 is TGCAGCGTTGAAGAGGCGGGCAGGGGGATCGACACTGAAGCTTTCTTT.

The sample holds many counts of this clonotype. The chain employs TRBV12-3 or TRBV12-4 and TRBJ1-2; D unclear. The CDR3 loop spans 13 amino acids. The germline V and J ends were trimmed by 3 bases and 2 bases, with 7 bases remaining between them. The CDR3: CASSFMDNYGYTF. The CDR3 DNA is TGTGCCAGCAGTTTTATGGACAACTATGGCTACACCTTC.

The chain is built from TRBV29-1 and TRBJ1-3; a weak D match, TRBD1 (6 bases). The V gene's germline CDR1 is SQVTM and CDR2 ANQGSEA. V was clipped by 5 bases and J by 11 bases, with 13 bases between them. The CDR3 is 11 residues long. CDR3 residues: CSVQGLDSIYF. Written as DNA, the CDR3 is TGCAGCGTTCAGGGGTTAGACTCCATATATTTT.